Listed below are T cell receptor beta chains from one sample, sequenced in a study of Graves' ophthalmopathy and Graves' hyperthyroidism. MiXCR was run by TCRdb on the multiplex PCR reads, yielding one entry per CDR3 protein. Altogether around 660,000 distinct CDR3 sequences are present, 35% to 45% being singletons, with the ten largest covering under 3.5%. The specimen was peripheral blood. These receptors were collected from an adult man with Graves' ophthalmopathy. Each CDR3 is given with its conserved first and last residue. The order of the fields is V gene, D gene, J gene, clone size, CDR3 protein, CDR3 DNA. A D gene is named only where the DNA matches it firmly. Clone size is stated in some rows and not others, as once, few, many or a class when expanded.

>TRBV5-1|-|TRBJ2-5|-
CASSLAGPQETQYF
TGTGCCAGCAGCTTGGCAGGGCCCCAAGAGACCCAGTACTTC
>TRBV5-1|-|TRBJ2-2|many
CASSSNRESTGELFF
TGCGCCAGCAGCAGCAACAGGGAATCCACCGGGGAGCTGTTTTTT
>TRBV24-1|-|TRBJ2-3|-
CATSEGGTDTQYF
TGTGCCACCAGTGAAGGAGGTACAGATACGCAGTATTTT
>TRBV10-3|-|TRBJ2-6|-
CAISDVTGALCASNPAAGANVLTF
-
>TRBV9|-|TRBJ2-7|once
CASSVGQGAYEQHF
-
>TRBV15|-|TRBJ2-7|many
CATSRDPQGGGYEQYF
TGTGCCACCAGCAGAGATCCGCAGGGGGGGGGTTACGAGCAGTACTTC
>TRBV5-1|-|TRBJ1-1|-
CASSSSSGRNTEAFF
TGCGCCAGCAGCTCGAGTTCGGGGAGGAACACTGAGGCTTTCTTT
>TRBV5-1|-|TRBJ1-1|-
CASSLALGPTGESTEAFF
TGCGCCAGCAGCTTGGCGTTGGGACCGACAGGAGAGAGCACTGAAGCTTTCTTT
>TRBV19|-|TRBJ2-7|few
CASKFRDGTYEQYF
TGTGCCAGTAAGTTCAGGGACGGGACCTACGAGCAGTACTTC
>TRBV7-9|-|TRBJ1-5|many
CASSLAEGQPQHF
TGTGCCAGCAGCCTAGCCGAGGGGCAGCCCCAGCATTTT
>TRBV10-3|-|TRBJ1-1|many
CAISLDRDMNTEAFF
TGTGCCATCAGCCTTGACAGAGACATGAACACTGAAGCTTTCTTT
>TRBV7-8|-|TRBJ2-1|-
CASSLVAQNYNEQFF
TGTGCCAGCAGCTTAGTCGCTCAGAACTACAATGAGCAGTTCTTC
>TRBV11-3|-|TRBJ2-2|-
CASSSCQVGELFF
TGTGCCAGCAGCTCCTGCCAGGTCGGGGAGCTGTTTTTT
>TRBV4-3|-|TRBJ1-5|few
CASSQGQAASNQPQHF
TGCGCCAGCAGCCAAGGACAGGCAGCTAGCAATCAGCCCCAGCATTTT
>TRBV12-3/TRBV12-4|-|TRBJ1-6|many
CASSPQAGTLHF
TGTGCCAGCAGTCCGCAGGCCGGGACCCTCCACTTT
>TRBV5-1|-|TRBJ1-4|few
CASSLASSRDTEKLFF
TGCGCCAGCAGCTTAGCCTCTTCCCGGGACACTGAAAAACTGTTTTTT
>TRBV10-3|TRBD1|TRBJ2-6|-
CAISARTGFNVLTF
TGTGCCATCAGTGCCCGGACAGGGTTCAACGTCCTGACTTTC
>TRBV29-1|-|TRBJ1-1|-
CSLSEDTEAFF
TGCAGCTTATCTGAGGACACTGAAGCTTTCTTT
>TRBV7-9|-|TRBJ2-7|-
CASSPTTLSPYEQYF
TGTGCCAGCTCACCAACCACCTTATCACCCTACGAGCAGTACTTC
>TRBV7-2|TRBD1|TRBJ2-7|many
CASALSRDRGIYEQYF
TGTGCCAGCGCCCTTTCCCGGGACAGGGGGATCTACGAGCAGTACTTC
>TRBV20-1|-|TRBJ1-1|-
CSAPGPGSTEAFF
TGCAGTGCCCCGGGGCCGGGGAGCACTGAAGCTTTCTTT
>TRBV10-3|-|TRBJ2-6|-
CAISDGGLGGANVLTF
TGTGCCATTAGTGACGGTGGCTTGGGTGGGGCCAACGTCCTGACTTTC
>TRBV7-9|TRBD2|TRBJ2-2|-
CASSSTRLAGVGELFF
TGTGCCAGCAGCTCGACCAGGTTAGCGGGAGTGGGGGAGCTGTTTTTT
>TRBV11-2|TRBD1|TRBJ1-2|many
CASSAGTGGAYGYTF
TGTGCCAGCAGCGCAGGGACAGGGGGTGCCTATGGCTACACCTTC
>TRBV19|-|TRBJ1-1|-
CASSPEGKTEAFF
TGTGCCAGCAGCCCCGAGGGGAAGACTGAAGCTTTCTTT
>TRBV10-3|-|TRBJ1-1|many
CAISEIGNVAEAFF
TGTGCCATCAGTGAGATAGGGAATGTCGCTGAAGCTTTCTTT
>TRBV10-3|-|TRBJ2-3|few
CAIFQPGRDTQYF
TGTGCCATCTTTCAACCAGGGAGAGATACGCAGTATTTT
>TRBV7-2|-|TRBJ1-3|many
CASSLGSGNTIYF
TGTGCCAGCAGCTTAGGGTCTGGAAACACCATATATTTT
>TRBV7-9|-|TRBJ2-2|-
CASKLSAGAPNTGELFF
TGTGCCAGCAAACTCTCCGCGGGGGCCCCGAACACCGGGGAGCTGTTTTTT
>TRBV25-1|-|TRBJ2-7|-
CASSGVPYEQYF
TGTGCCAGCAGTGGGGTACCCTACGAACAGTACTTC
>TRBV20-1|TRBD2|TRBJ2-7|-
CSANSGTRDYEQYF
TGCAGTGCTAACTCCGGGACTAGAGACTACGAGCAGTACTTC
>TRBV13|-|TRBJ2-7|-
CASSLGRAGAYEQYF
TGTGCCAGCAGCCTTGGGCGGGCAGGGGCCTACGAGCAGTACTTC
>TRBV7-9|TRBD1|TRBJ1-2|many
CASLPTGTVHGYTF
TGTGCCAGCCTACCTACCGGGACAGTTCATGGCTACACCTTC
>TRBV30|-|TRBJ1-4|-
CAWQVGEKLFF
TGTGCCTGGCAGGTCGGGGAAAAACTGTTTTTT
>TRBV11-2|-|TRBJ2-2|few
CASSLAAGTNTGELFF
TGTGCCAGCAGCTTAGCGGCGGGGACTAACACCGGGGAGCTGTTTTTT
>TRBV15|TRBD1|TRBJ2-7|many
CATSPPGTGYEQYF
TGTGCCACCAGCCCCCCCGGGACAGGGTACGAGCAGTACTTC
>TRBV7-6|TRBD2|TRBJ2-2|few
CASSLVEVGGAFITGELFF
TGTGCCAGCAGCTTAGTCGAGGTCGGGGGGGCCTTTATCACCGGGGAGCTGTTTTTT
>TRBV7-8|-|TRBJ1-4|many
CASSGGRAPNEKLFF
TGTGCCAGCAGCGGAGGCCGGGCCCCCAATGAAAAACTGTTTTTT
>TRBV25-1|-|TRBJ1-1|many
CASSEASWATEAFF
TGTGCCAGCAGTGAGGCGAGTTGGGCCACTGAAGCTTTCTTT
>TRBV5-1|TRBD2|TRBJ2-7|-
CASSLGSGLAGPEQYF
TGCGCCAGCAGCTTGGGCTCAGGGCTAGCGGGTCCCGAGCAGTACTTC
>TRBV2|-|TRBJ2-5|-
CASSYGSPETQYF
TGTGCCAGCAGTTACGGCAGTCCGGAGACCCAGTACTTC
>TRBV19|TRBD1|TRBJ1-4|-
CASSRGQLNEKLFF
TGTGCCAGTAGCCGGGGACAGCTAAATGAAAAACTGTTTTTT
>TRBV11-2|-|TRBJ1-6|many
CASSRPGPRDSPLHF
TGTGCCAGCAGCCGGCCGGGACCCCGGGATTCACCCCTCCACTTT
>TRBV4-2|-|TRBJ1-3|many
CASSQDQPSSGNTIYF
TGTGCCAGCAGCCAAGATCAGCCATCCTCTGGAAACACCATATATTTT
>TRBV12-3/TRBV12-4|TRBD1|TRBJ1-1|many
CASGQEGLNTEAFF
TGTGCCAGCGGACAGGAGGGCCTTAACACTGAAGCTTTCTTT
>TRBV10-3|-|TRBJ2-5|-
CASSALEGRETQYF
TGTGCCAGCTCCGCGTTGGAGGGGCGGGAGACCCAGTACTTC